This T cell receptor beta chain originates from a study of T cell changes during pregnancy in multiple sclerosis. Using immunoSEQ multiplex PCR, the repertoire was profiled, and TCRdb retains in-frame clones only, with some absent. The sample holds about 120,000 clones; over 85% are singletons and the top ten take roughly 6.2%. Germline values: CDR1 ENHRY, CDR2 SYGVKD. The CDR3 covers 14 residues. Germline trimming cut 5 bases from V and 3 bases from J; bases unmatched to any gene: 3. The V gene is TRBV10-3, the J gene TRBJ1-5; 8 positions agree with TRBD1. The sequencing here drew on peripheral blood, taken before pregnancy. This TCR came from a female donor with multiple sclerosis, enrolled in a pregnancy study. The CDR3 here is CAISPDRDNQPQHF. The CDR3 DNA is TGTGCCATCAGTCCGGACAGGGACAATCAGCCCCAGCATTTT.